This TCR beta chain was obtained from a study of blood T cell repertoires in COVID-19. Study information: COVID-19 samples collected from the United States, Italy and Spain covered acute and convalescent phases. PBMCs, B-cell-depleted T cells, or T cells provided the cDNA or gDNA that made up the material.

V was cut by 0 bases and J by 2 bases, with 8 bases left in between. The CDR3 totals 15 residues. Germline loops: CDR1 MNHEY, CDR2 SVGAGI. The data were produced by immunoSEQ multiplex PCR, yet TCRdb's version contains in-frame clones alone and is incomplete. In the table there are 35,000 to 50,000 clones, approximately 83% of which are singletons. Regarding this clone: The identical CDR3 is also encoded by other nucleotide sequences in the sample.

The chain is built from TRBV6-5 and TRBJ1-5, with D perhaps TRBD1 (5 bases). This receptor was taken from a human donor with acute or convalescent COVID-19. The donor label of this sample is uncertain. Sequenced sample: peripheral blood. The CDR3 loop reads CASSYSARGNQPQHF. CDR3 DNA sequence: TGTGCCAGCAGTTACTCGGCCAGGGGCAATCAGCCCCAGCATTTT.